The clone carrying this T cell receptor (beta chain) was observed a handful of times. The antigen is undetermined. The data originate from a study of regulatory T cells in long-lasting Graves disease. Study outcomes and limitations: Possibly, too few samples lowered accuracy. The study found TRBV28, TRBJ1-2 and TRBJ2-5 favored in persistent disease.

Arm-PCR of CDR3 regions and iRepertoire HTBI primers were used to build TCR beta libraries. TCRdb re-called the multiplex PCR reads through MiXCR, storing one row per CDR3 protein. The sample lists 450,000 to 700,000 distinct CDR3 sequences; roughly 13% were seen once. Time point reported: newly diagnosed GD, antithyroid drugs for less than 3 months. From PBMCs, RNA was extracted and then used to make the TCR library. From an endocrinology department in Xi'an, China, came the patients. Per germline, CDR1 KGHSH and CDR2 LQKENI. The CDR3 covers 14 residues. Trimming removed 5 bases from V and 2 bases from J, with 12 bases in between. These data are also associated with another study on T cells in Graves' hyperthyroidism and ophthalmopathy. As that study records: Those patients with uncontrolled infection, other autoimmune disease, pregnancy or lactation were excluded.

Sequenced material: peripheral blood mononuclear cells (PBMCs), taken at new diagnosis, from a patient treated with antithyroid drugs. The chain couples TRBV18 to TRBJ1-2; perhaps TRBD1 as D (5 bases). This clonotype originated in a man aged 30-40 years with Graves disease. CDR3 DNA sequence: TGTGCCAGCTCAGCCTACAGGTCCAACTATGGCTACACCTTC. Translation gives CASSAYRSNYGYTF. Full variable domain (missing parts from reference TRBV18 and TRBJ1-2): NAGVMQNPRHLVRRRGQEARLRCSPMKGHSHVYWYRQLPEEGLKFMVYLQKENIIDESGMPKERFSAEFPKEGPSILRIQQVVRGDSAAYFCASSAYRSNYGYTFGSGTRLTVV.